The clone carrying this TCR beta chain qualifies as medium-sized. This record belongs to a study of metastatic and nonmetastatic thyroid tumors. The CDR3 contains 15 residues. CDR1 MNHEY and CDR2 SVGEGT come from the germline V gene. V lost 3 bases, J lost 4 bases, and 15 bases lay in between. Nobody among the patients had been given any treatment before thyroid surgery. In the authors' workflow: The distant-metastasis classifier for papillary thyroid cancer was built from CDR3 differences across clinicopathological groups. Via MiXCR, TCRdb re-called the PCR reads. The V and J calls come from TCRdb's annotation, not from the publication. This table holds around 12,000 clones, about 12% found once.

V and J are TRBV6-2 or TRBV6-3 and TRBJ1-2; D gene uncertain. This receptor was taken from a female donor with papillary thyroid cancer or a benign thyroid nodule (not recorded which). Some clones in this sample may be carry-over from other donors' samples. The material sequenced was blood. The CDR3 loop reads CASSYTAGIAYGYTF. DNA for the CDR3: TGTGCCAGCAGTTATACAGCAGGAATTGCCTATGGCTACACCTTC.